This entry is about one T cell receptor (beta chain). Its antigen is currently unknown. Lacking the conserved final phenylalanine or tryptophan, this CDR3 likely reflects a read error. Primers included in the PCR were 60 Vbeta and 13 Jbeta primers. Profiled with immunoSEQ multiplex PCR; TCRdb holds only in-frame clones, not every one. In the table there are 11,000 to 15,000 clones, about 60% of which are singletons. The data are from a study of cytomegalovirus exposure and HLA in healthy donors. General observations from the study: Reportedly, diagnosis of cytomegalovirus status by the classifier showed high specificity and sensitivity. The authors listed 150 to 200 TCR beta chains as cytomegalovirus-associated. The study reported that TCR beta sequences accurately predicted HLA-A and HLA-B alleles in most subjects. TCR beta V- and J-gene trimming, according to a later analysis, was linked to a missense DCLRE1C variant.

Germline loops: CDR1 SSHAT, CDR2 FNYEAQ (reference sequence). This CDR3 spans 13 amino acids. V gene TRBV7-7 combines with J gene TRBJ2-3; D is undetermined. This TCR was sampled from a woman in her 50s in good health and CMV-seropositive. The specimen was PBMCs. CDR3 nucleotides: TGTGCTAGCAGCTTAGCTCCCACAGATACGCAGTATGTT. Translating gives CASSLAPTDTQYV.